These 16 T cell receptor beta chains came from one sample sequenced in a study of T-cell memory formation after mild COVID-19. TCRdb called the 5' RACE reads again in MiXCR, with one record for every CDR3 protein. Of more than 200,000 distinct CDR3 sequences in the sample, around 15% were seen once. Sequencing was carried out using PBMCs or a T cell subset sorted from them (not recorded which). The receptors come from a man aged 18 to 30 who had mild COVID-19 (a few samples of this study predate the infection). Cell type and time point are not known.

This chain joins TRBV28 and TRBJ1-5; D is perhaps TRBD1 (5 bases). The CDR3 has 14 amino acids. The V and J ends lost 3 bases and 6 bases respectively, with 12 bases between them. Germline-derived CDR1 and CDR2 are MDHEN and SYDVKM. CDR3: CASSFLGTAQPQHF. For the CDR3, the DNA is TGTGCCAGCAGTTTTTTGGGGACGGCTCAGCCCCAGCATTTT.

The chain recombines TRBV12-3 or TRBV12-4 with TRBJ1-2; the D is unclear. The CDR3 spans 11 residues. Deletions cut 6 bases from V and 4 bases from J, with 6 bases between. The CDR3 spells CASSRVYGYTF. In DNA, the CDR3 is TGTGCCAGCAGCCGAGTCTATGGCTACACCTTC.

Only a few counts were recorded for this clonotype. V and J are TRBV12-5 and TRBJ2-3; 7 bases agree with TRBD2. Germline V gene lookup returns CDR1 LGHNT and CDR2 FRNRAP. CDR3 size: 17 residues. With 0 bases clipped from V and 3 bases from J, the junction kept 9 bases outside the gene matches. The CDR3 nucleotides are TGTGCTAGTGGTTTGGTACGTTTCGGGGGGACTACAGATACGCAGTATTTT. Amino acids: CASGLVRFGGTTDTQYF.

In its sample, this clonotype was seen many times. This rearrangement joins TRBV5-1 to TRBJ2-7; D gene unclear. Germline V gives CDR1 SGHRS, CDR2 YFSETQ. CDR3 length equals 15 residues. The V end lost 4 bases, the J end lost 3 bases, and 17 bases lay between the germline ends. In DNA, the CDR3 is TGCGCCAGCAGCCGTAGGATCCTTGGGAACTACGAGCAGTACGTC. Residues: CASSRRILGNYEQYV.

This sequence joins TRBV4-3 and TRBJ1-4, with D hard to call. Germline lookup yields CDR1 LGHNA and CDR2 YSLEER. CDR3 length: 16 residues. Deletions cut 3 bases from V and 0 bases from J, with 11 bases between. This CDR3 reads CASSQRPRATNEKLFF. CDR3 bases: TGCGCCAGCAGCCAGCGACCCCGTGCAACTAATGAAAAACTGTTTTTT.

The chain recombines TRBV7-3 with TRBJ2-1; 8 nucleotides match TRBD1. V dropped 5 bases and J dropped 7; count of bases not matched to a gene: 4. The CDR3 runs 13 residues. Looked up from germline, CDR1 is SGHTA and CDR2 is FQGTGA. CDR3 sequence: CASSRDRRNEQFF. CDR3 coding DNA: TGTGCCAGCAGCCGGGACAGGAGGAATGAGCAGTTCTTC. Variable domain in full (rest from reference TRBV7-3 and TRBJ2-1): GAGVSQTPSNKVTEKGKYVELRCDPISGHTALYWYRQSLGQGPEFLIYFQGTGAADDSGLPNDRFFAVRPEGSVSTLKIQRTERGDSAVYLCASSRDRRNEQFFGPGTRLTVL.

The chain carries TRBV2 and TRBJ2-7, with 8 bases that match TRBD1. Trimming took 8 bases from V and 11 from J; bases not matched to a gene: 11. This CDR3 is built from 12 residues. The germline V gene has CDR1 SNHLY and CDR2 FYNNEI. CDR3 bases: TGTGCCAGCGGAATGACAGGGGTAAACGAGTACTTC. Translated, it gives CASGMTGVNEYF.

Only a few counts were recorded for this clonotype. The chain carries TRBV10-1 and TRBJ2-1, with 10 bases that match TRBD2. The trim removed 3 bases at V and 15 bases at J, leaving 20 bases unmatched. The CDR3 is 17 residues long. Looked up from germline, CDR1 is WNHNN and CDR2 is SYGVQD (reference sequence). CDR3 DNA: TGCGCCAGCAGTGACGGGGACCTTAGCGGGGGGCCTACTCAGACGTTCTTC. This gives the protein CASSDGDLSGGPTQTFF.

The genes are TRBV27 and TRBJ2-5; D is possibly TRBD2 (5 bases). The CDR3 runs to 14 residues. Per the germline V gene, CDR1 is MNHEY and CDR2 is SMNVEV (reference sequence). The germline V and J ends were trimmed by 4 bases and 5 bases, with 14 bases remaining between them. This CDR3 is CASSSVGGSETQYF. The CDR3 DNA reads TGTGCCAGCAGTTCCGTCGGAGGATCGGAGACCCAGTACTTC.

In its sample, this clonotype was seen a few times. V usage is TRBV3-1 and J usage is TRBJ1-2; D not certain. The V and J ends lost 4 bases and 6 bases respectively, with 21 bases between them. The CDR3 consists of 16 residues. Germline CDR1 reads LGHDT; CDR2 reads YNNKEL (reference sequence). The CDR3 region is CASSPLEAARPHGYTF. In DNA, the CDR3 is TGTGCCAGCAGCCCGCTGGAGGCAGCCCGACCGCATGGCTACACCTTC.

This clonotype was detected only a few times. Here the CDR3 DNA reads TGTGCCAGCAGCTTAGGGATGGCTGACAATGAGCAGTTCTTC. This gives the protein CASSLGMADNEQFF. The chain combines TRBV7-6 with TRBJ2-1; D gene uncertain. Germline values: CDR1 SGHVS, CDR2 FNYEAQ. CDR3 length equals 14 residues. Trimming left V 1 base short and J 5 bases short, with 9 bases between.

The chain links TRBV18 to TRBJ2-7; tentative D call: TRBD2 (6 bases). The CDR3 extends over 15 amino acids. The V gene's germline CDR1 is KGHSH and CDR2 LQKENI. The germline V and J ends were trimmed by 0 bases and 6 bases, with 15 bases remaining between them. DNA of the CDR3: TGTGCCAGCTCACCACCGGCAGGCGTGGGAGGCGAGCAGTACTTC. Translating it yields CASSPPAGVGGEQYF.

The table lists this clonotype with a few counts. The chain is built from TRBV7-2 and TRBJ1-3; weak D call: TRBD1 (5 bases). V was pared by 5 bases and J by 3 bases, with 11 bases between. This CDR3 is 14 amino acids long. Germline lookup yields CDR1 SGHTA and CDR2 FQGNSA. CDR3 sequence reads: CASSAGLVGNTIYF. In nucleotides, the CDR3 is TGTGCCAGCAGCGCGGGACTGGTTGGAAACACCATATATTTT.

The V and J genes are TRBV20-1 and TRBJ1-6, with 9 bases lining up with TRBD1. Germline assignment: CDR1 DFQATT and CDR2 SNEGSKA (reference sequence). The V gene end was trimmed by 6 bases and the J gene end by 10 bases; junction bases not matched to a gene: 7. This CDR3 has 13 amino acids. The CDR3 nucleotides read TGCAGTGCGGAACAGGGGGCAGGGTCACCCCTCCACTTT. Protein: CSAEQGAGSPLHF.

V gene TRBV7-2 combines with J gene TRBJ2-5; tentatively, D is TRBD2 (6 bases). Germline V gene sequence: CDR1 SGHTA, CDR2 FQGNSA. V was pared by 5 bases and J by 9 bases, with 13 bases between. The CDR3 spans 12 residues. The CDR3 nucleotides are TGTGCCAGCAGCCCGGGGTGGGGGGCCCAGTACTTC. Protein sequence: CASSPGWGAQYF.

The sample holds many counts of this clonotype. The CDR3 nucleotides are TGCAGCGTAGCAGGGGGATCCACTGAAGCTTTCTTT. It translates to CSVAGGSTEAFF. This rearrangement joins TRBV29-1 to TRBJ1-1, with TRBD1 matching over 7 bases. Per the germline V gene, CDR1 is SQVTM and CDR2 is ANQGSEA. The CDR3 sequence is 12 residues long. With V trimmed by 6 bases and J by 4 bases, 5 bases remained unmatched.